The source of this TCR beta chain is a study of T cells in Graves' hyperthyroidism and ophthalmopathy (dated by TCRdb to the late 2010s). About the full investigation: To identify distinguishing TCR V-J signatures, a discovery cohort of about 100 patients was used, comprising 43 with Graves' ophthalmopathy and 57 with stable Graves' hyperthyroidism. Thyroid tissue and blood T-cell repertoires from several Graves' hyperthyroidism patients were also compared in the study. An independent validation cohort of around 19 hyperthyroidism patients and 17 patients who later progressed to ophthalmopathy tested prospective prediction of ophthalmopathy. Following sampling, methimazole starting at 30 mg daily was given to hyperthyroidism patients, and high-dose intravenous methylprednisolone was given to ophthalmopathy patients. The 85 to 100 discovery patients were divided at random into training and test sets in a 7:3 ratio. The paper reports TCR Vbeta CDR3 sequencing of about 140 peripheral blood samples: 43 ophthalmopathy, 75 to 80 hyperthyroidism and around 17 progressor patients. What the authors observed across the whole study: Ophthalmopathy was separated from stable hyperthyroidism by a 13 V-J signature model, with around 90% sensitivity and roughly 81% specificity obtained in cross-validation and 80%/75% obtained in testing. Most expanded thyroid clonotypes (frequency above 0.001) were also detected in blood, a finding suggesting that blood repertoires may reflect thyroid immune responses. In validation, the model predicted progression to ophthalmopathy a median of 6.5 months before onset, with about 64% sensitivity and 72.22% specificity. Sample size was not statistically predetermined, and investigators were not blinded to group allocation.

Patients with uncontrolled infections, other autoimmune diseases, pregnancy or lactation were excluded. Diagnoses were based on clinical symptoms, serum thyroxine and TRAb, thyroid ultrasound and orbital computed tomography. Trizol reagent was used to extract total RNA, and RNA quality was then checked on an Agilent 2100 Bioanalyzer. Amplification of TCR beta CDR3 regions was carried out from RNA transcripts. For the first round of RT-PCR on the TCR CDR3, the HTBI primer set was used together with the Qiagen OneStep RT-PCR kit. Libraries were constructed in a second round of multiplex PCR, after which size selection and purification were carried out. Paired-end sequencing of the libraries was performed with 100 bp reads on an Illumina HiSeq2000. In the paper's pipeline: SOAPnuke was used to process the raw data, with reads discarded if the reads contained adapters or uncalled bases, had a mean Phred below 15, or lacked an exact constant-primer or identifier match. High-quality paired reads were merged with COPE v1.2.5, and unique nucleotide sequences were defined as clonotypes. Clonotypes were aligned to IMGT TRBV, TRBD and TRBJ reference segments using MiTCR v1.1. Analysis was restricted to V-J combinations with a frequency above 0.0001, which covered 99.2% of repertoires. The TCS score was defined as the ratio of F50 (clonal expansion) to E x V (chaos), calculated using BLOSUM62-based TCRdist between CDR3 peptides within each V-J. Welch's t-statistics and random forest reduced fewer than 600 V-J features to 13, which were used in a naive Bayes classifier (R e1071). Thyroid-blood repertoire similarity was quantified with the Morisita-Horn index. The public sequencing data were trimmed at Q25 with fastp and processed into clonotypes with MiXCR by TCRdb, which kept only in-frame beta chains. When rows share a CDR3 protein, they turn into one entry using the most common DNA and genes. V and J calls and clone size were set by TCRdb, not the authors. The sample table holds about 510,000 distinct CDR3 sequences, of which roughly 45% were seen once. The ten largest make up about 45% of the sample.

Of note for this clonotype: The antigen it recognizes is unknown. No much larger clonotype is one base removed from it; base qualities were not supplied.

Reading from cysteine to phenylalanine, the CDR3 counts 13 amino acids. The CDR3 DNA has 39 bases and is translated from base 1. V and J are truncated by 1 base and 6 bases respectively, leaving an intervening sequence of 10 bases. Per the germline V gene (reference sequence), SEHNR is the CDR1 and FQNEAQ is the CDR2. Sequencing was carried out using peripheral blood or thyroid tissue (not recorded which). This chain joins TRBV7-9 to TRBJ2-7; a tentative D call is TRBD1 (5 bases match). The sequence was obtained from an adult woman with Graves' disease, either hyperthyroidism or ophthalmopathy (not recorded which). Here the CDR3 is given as CASSLEAGREQYF. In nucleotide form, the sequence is TGTGCCAGCAGCTTAGAGGCAGGGCGCGAGCAGTACTTC.